This TCR beta chain came from a study of shared clonotypes between healthy human individuals. As for the study in general: There were three CD4 naive, three CD4 memory, two CD8 naive and one CD8 memory plates per donor. The study, taken as a whole, reports: In general, naive subsets displayed greater estimated richness than memory subsets did.

Worth noting for this clone: Its antigen is unidentified.

The germline V and J ends were trimmed by 3 bases and 6 bases, with 6 bases remaining between them. Germline assignment: CDR1 SGDLS and CDR2 YYNGEE. The CDR3 covers 12 residues. In the naive CD8 group, cells lacked CD45RO and were positively selected for CCR7, so terminally differentiated effector memory CD45RA+ cells were left out. Genomic DNA from each subset was divided evenly over several immunoSEQ plates. The data were produced by immunoSEQ multiplex PCR, yet TCRdb's version contains in-frame clones alone and is incomplete. The repertoire holds about 820,000 clones, with around 92% as singletons.

J is TRBJ2-2 and V is TRBV9; D is unresolved. The TCR was taken from a man in his thirties or forties in good health. The sample taken for sequencing was naive CD8+ T cells sorted from blood. CDR3 in DNA: TGTGCCAGCAGCGCAGTACCCGGGGAGCTGTTTTTT. Translated: CASSAVPGELFF.